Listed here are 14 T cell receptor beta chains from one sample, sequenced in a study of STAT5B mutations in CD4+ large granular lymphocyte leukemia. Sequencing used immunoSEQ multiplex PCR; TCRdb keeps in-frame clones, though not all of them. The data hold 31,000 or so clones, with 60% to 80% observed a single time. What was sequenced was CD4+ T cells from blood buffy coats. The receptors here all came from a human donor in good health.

CDR3 coding DNA: TGTGCCAGCAGCGCCCGTCTGGGCACTGAAGCTTTCTTT. Translated: CASSARLGTEAFF. This chain links TRBV9 with TRBJ1-1; D unclear. CDR1 and CDR2 from the germline V gene are SGDLS and YYNGEE. Trimming cost V 3 bases and J 4 bases, with 10 bases left between them. This CDR3 region has 13 residues.

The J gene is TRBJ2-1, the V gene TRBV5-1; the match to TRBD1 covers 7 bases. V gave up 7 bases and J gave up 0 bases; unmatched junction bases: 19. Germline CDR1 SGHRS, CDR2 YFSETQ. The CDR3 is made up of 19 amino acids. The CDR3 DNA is TGCGCCAGCTCACCCCGGCCGGGACAGCGTTTTAGCTCCTACAATGAGCAGTTCTTC. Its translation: CASSPRPGQRFSSYNEQFF.

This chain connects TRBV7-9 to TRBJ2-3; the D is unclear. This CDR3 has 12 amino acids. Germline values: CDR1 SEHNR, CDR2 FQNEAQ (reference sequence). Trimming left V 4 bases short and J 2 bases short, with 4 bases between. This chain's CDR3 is CASSSSTDTQYF. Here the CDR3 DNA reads TGTGCCAGCAGCTCATCCACAGATACGCAGTATTTT. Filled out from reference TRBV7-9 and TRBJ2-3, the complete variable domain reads DTGVSQNPRHKITKRGQNVTFRCDPISEHNRLYWYRQTLGQGPEFLTYFQNEAQLEKSRLLSDRFSAERPKGSFSTLEIQRTEQGDSAMYLCASSSSTDTQYFGPGTRLTVL.

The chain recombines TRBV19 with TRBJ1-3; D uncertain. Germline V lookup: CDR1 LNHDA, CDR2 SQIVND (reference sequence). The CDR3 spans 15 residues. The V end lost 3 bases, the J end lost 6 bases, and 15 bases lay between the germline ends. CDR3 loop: CASSIGRGPENTIYF. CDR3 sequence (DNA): TGTGCCAGTAGTATCGGTCGGGGTCCCGAAAACACCATATATTTT.

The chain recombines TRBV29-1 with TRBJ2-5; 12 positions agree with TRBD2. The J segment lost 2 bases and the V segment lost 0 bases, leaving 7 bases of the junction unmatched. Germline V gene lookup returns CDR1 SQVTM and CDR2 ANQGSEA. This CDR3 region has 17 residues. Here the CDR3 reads CSVEDRASGGDQETQYF. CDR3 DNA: TGCAGCGTTGAAGATCGGGCTAGCGGGGGGGATCAAGAGACCCAGTACTTC.

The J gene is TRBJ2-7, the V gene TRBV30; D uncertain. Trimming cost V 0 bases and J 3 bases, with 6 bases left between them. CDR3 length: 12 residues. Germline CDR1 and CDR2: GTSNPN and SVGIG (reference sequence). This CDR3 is CAWSVGSYEQYF. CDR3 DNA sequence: TGTGCCTGGAGTGTCGGCAGCTACGAGCAGTACTTC.

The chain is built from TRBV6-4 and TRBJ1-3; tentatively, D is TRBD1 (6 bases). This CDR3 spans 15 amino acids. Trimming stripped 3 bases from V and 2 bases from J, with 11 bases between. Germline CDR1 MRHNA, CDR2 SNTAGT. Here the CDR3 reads CASSETDRPGNTIYF. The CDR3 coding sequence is TGTGCCAGCAGTGAAACGGACAGACCTGGAAACACCATATATTTT.

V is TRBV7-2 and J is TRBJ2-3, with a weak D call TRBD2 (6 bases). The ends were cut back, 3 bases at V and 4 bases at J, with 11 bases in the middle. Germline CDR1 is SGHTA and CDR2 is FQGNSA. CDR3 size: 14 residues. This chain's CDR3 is CASSFSPGADTQYF. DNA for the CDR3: TGTGCCAGCAGCTTCTCCCCGGGGGCAGATACGCAGTATTTT.

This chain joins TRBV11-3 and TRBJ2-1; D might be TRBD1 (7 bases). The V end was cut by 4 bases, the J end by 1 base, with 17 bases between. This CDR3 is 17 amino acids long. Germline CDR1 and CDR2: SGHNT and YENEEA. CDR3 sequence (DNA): TGTGCCAGCAGCTCCACGGGCGGGACAGAGTCCTACAATGAGCAGTTCTTC. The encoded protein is CASSSTGGTESYNEQFF.

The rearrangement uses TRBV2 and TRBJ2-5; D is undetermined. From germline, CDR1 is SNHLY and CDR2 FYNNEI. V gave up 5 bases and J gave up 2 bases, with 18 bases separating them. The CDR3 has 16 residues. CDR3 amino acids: CASSPNDSSDQETQYF. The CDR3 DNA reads TGTGCCAGCAGTCCCAACGACTCTTCGGATCAAGAGACCCAGTACTTC.

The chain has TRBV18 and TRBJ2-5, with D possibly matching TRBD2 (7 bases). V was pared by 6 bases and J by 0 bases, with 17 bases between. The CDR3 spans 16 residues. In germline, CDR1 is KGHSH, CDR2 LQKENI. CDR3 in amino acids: CASSGAGGSYQETQYF. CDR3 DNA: TGTGCCAGCTCGGGGGCTGGCGGGAGTTACCAAGAGACCCAGTACTTC.

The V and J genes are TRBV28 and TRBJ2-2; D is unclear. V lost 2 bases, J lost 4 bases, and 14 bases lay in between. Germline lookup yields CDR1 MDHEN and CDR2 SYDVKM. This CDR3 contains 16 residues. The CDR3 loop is CASSLMSPRTTGELFF. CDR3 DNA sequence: TGTGCCAGCAGTTTAATGTCGCCTAGGACCACCGGGGAGCTGTTTTTT.

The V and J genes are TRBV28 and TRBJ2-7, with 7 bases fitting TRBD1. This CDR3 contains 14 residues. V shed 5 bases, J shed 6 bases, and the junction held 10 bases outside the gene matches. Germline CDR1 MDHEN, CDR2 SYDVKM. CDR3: CASSPNRDRSEQYF. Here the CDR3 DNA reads TGTGCCAGCAGTCCGAATCGGGACAGATCCGAGCAGTACTTC.

The CDR3 region has the DNA TGTGCCAGCAGCTCTCGCCAGGGGAGTGGAGATACGCAGTATTTT. Translation: CASSSRQGSGDTQYF. The genes are TRBV11-3 and TRBJ2-3; D possibly corresponds to TRBD1 (6 bases). The CDR3 is 15 residues long. V lost 4 bases and J 5 bases, leaving 16 bases between the germline ends. From germline, CDR1 is SGHNT and CDR2 YENEEA.